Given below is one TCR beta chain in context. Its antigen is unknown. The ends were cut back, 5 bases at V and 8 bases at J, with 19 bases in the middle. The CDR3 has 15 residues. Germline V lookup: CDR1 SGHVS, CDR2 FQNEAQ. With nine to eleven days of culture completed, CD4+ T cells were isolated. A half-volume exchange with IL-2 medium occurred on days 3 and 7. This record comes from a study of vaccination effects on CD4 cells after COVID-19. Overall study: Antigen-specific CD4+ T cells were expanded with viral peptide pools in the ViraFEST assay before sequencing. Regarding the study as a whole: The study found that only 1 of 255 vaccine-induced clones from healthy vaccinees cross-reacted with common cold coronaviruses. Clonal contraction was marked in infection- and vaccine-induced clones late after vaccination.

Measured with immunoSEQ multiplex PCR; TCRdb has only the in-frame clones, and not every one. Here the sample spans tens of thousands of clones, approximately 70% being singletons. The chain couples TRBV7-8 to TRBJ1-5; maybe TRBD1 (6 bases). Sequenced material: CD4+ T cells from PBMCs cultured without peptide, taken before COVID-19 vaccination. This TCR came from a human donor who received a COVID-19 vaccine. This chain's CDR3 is CASSPGPTEGEPQHF. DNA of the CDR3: TGTGCCAGCAGCCCGGGACCGACCGAGGGGGAGCCCCAGCATTTT.